What follows are 2 T cell receptor beta chains derived from one specimen sequenced in a study of vaccination and CD4 T cells after COVID-19. Treatment of the sample: roughly ten-day PBMC culture with coronavirus spike peptide pools or control peptides (ViraFEST assay). These TCRs' antigens remain unknown. At the Johns Hopkins FTIC core, DNA taken from cultured CD4+ T cells was sequenced by way of the Oncomine TCR Beta short-read assay. TCRdb re-derived calls from the PCR reads in MiXCR, one entry per CDR3 protein. The sample lists about 3,500 distinct CDR3 sequences, roughly 44% occurring once. Sequencing was carried out using CD4+ T cells from blood, cultured in vitro. These receptors were obtained from a human donor who had recovered from COVID-19.

This sequence joins TRBV2 and TRBJ2-3, with 7 bases fitting TRBD1. CDR1 is SNHLY and CDR2 is FYNNEI in the germline V gene. V was clipped by 10 bases and J by 0 bases; unmatched bases: 4. This CDR3 has 13 residues. This CDR3 reads CATKTGSTDTQYF. In DNA form, the CDR3 reads TGTGCCACTAAGACAGGGAGCACAGATACGCAGTATTTT.

The chain links TRBV9 to TRBJ1-1; D remains unclear. CDR3 length: 15 residues. V was clipped by 0 bases and J by 5 bases, with 14 bases between them. Looked up from germline, CDR1 is SGDLS and CDR2 is YYNGEE. DNA of the CDR3: TGTGCCAGCAGCGTAGACACATCCCGGGAGACTGAAGCTTTCTTT. This codes for CASSVDTSRETEAFF.